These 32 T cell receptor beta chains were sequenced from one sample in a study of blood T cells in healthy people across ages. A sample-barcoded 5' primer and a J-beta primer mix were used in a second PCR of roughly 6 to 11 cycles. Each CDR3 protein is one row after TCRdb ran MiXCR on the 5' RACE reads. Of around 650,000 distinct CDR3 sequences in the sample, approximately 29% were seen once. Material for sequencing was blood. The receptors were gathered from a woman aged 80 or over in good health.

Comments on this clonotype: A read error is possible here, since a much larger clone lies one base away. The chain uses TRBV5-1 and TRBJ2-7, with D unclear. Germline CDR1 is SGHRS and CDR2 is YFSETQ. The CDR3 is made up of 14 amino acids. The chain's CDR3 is CASSPGADSYGQYF. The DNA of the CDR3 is TGCGCCAGCAGCCCCGGTGCAGACTCCTACGGGCAGTACTTC. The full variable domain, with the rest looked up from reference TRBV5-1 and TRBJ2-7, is KAGVTQTPRYLIKTRGQQVTLSCSPISGHRSVSWYQQTPGQGLQFLFEYFSETQRNKGNFPGRFSGRQFSNSRSEMNVSTLELGDSALYLCASSPGADSYGQYFGPGTRLTVT.

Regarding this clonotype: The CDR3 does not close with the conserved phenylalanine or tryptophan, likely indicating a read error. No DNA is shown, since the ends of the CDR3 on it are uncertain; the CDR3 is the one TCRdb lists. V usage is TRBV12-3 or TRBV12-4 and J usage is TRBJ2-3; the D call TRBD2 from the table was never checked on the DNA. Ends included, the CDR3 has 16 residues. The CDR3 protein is CASSLGTLTGTDTQYS.

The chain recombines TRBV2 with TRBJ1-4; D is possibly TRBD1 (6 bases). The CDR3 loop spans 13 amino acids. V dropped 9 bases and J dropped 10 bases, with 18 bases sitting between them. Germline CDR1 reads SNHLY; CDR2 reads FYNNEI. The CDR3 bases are TGTGCCAGTACCATTCAGGGGAACAGAAAACTGTTTTTT. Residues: CASTIQGNRKLFF.

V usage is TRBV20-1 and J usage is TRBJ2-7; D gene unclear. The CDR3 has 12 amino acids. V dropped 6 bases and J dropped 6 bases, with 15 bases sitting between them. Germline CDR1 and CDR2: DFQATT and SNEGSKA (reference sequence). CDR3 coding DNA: TGCAGTGCGTTGGCTCGTTTCGGCGAGCAGTACTTC. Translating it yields CSALARFGEQYF.

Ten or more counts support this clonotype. The CDR3 sequence is CASSQGDNYGYTF. The DNA for the CDR3 is TGTGCCAGCAGCCAAGGGGATAACTATGGCTACACCTTC. J is TRBJ1-2 and V is TRBV7-2; TRBD1 is a possible D gene (5 bases). The germline V gene has CDR1 SGHTA and CDR2 FQGNSA. V was cut by 5 bases and J by 1 base, with 8 bases left in between. The CDR3 has 13 residues.

The CDR3 is CASSEGTGANTGELFF. The CDR3 DNA reads TGTGCCAGCAGTGAAGGGACAGGGGCGAACACCGGGGAGCTGTTTTTT. The genes are TRBV6-1 and TRBJ2-2; 9 bases match TRBD1. This CDR3 spans 16 amino acids. The junction had 0 bases not matched to a gene; V was cut back by 1 base and J by 0 bases. Germline V gene data show CDR1 as MNHNS and CDR2 as SASEGT.

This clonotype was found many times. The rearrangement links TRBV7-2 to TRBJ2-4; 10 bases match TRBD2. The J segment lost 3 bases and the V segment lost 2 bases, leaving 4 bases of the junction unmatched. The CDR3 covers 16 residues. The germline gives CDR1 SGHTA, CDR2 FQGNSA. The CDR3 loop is CASSLLAGVGKNIQYF. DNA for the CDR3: TGTGCCAGCAGCTTACTAGCGGGGGTAGGCAAAAACATTCAGTACTTC.

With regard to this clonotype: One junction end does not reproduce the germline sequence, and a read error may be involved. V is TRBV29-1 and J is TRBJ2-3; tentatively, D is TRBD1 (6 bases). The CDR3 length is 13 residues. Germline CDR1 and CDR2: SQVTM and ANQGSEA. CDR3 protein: CSVTRYREDAQYF. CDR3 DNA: TGCAGCGTTACCCGATACAGGGAAGATGCGCAGTATTTT.

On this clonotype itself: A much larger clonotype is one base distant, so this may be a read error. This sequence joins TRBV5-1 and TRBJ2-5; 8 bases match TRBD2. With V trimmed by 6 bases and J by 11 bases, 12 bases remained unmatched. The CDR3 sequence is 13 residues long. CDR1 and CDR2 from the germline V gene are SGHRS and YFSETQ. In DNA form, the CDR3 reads TGCGCCAGCACCCGAGGGACTAGAGATGAGCAGTACTTC. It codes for CASTRGTRDEQYF.

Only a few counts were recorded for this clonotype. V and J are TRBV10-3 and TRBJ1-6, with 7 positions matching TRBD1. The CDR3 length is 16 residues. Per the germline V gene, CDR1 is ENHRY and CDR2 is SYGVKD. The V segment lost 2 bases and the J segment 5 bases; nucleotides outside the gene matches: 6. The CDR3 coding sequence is TGTGCCATCAGTGAGAGGGGGGACAGTAATAATTCACCCCTCCACTTT. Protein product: CAISERGDSNNSPLHF.

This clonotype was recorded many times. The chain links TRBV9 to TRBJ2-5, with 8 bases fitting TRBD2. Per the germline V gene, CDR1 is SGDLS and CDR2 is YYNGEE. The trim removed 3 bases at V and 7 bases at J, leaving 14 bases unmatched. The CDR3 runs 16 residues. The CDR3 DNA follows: TGTGCCAGCAGCGGTCAACATCGGGGGGGCTCTCGGACCCAGTACTTC. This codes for CASSGQHRGGSRTQYF.

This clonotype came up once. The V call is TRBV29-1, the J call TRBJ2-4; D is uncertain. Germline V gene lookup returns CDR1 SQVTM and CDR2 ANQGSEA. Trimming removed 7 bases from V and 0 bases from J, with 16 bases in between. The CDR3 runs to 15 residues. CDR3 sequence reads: CSAELDGSAKNIQYF. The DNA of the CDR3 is TGCAGCGCTGAGCTCGACGGGTCAGCCAAAAACATTCAGTACTTC.

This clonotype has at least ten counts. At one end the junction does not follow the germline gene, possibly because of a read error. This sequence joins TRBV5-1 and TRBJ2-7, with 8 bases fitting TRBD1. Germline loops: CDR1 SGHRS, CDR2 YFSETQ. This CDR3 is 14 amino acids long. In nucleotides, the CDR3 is TGTGCCAGCAGTCCCGGGACAGGCTCCTACGAGCAGTACTTC. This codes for CASSPGTGSYEQYF.

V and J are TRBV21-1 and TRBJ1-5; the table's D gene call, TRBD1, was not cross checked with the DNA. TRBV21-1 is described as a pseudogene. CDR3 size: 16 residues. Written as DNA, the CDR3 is TGTGCCAGCAGCCATGGACAGGATAATACGATGCAGCCCCAGCATTTT. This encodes CASSHGQDNTMQPQHF.

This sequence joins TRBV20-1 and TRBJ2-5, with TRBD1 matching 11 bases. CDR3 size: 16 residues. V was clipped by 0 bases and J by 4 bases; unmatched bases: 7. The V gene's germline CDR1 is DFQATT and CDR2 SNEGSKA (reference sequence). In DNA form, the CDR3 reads TGCAGTGCTAGAGATTCCGGGACAGGGGGTCGAGAGACCCAGTACTTC. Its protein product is CSARDSGTGGRETQYF.

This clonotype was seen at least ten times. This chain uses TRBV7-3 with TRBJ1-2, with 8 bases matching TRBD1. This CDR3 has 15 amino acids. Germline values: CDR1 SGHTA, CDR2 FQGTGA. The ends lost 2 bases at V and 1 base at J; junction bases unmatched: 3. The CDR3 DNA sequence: TGTGCCAGCAGCTTATCCAGGGGGCATAACTATGGCTACACCTTC. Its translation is CASSLSRGHNYGYTF.

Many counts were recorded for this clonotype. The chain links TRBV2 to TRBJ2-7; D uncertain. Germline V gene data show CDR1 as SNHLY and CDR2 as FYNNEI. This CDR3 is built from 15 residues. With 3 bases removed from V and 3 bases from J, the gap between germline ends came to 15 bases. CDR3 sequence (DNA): TGTGCCAGCAGTGATCCCCGACCGTACAACTACGAGCAGTACTTC. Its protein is CASSDPRPYNYEQYF.

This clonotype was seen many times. The CDR3 DNA reads TGTGCCAGCAGTTATGGAGGGTGGCAAGAGACCCAGTACTTC. Translation: CASSYGGWQETQYF. The V gene is TRBV6-6, the J gene TRBJ2-5; a possible D gene is TRBD2 (6 bases). Trimming took 3 bases from V and 2 from J, leaving 10 bases between them. The germline CDR1 and CDR2 sequences are MNHNY and SVGAGI (reference sequence). The CDR3 totals 14 residues.

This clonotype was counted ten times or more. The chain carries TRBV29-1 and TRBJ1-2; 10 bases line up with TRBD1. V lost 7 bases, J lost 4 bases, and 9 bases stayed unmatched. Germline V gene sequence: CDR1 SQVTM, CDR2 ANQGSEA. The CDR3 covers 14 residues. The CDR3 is CSAPDRGRIYGYTF. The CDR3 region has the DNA TGCAGCGCGCCCGACAGGGGGCGCATCTATGGCTACACCTTC.

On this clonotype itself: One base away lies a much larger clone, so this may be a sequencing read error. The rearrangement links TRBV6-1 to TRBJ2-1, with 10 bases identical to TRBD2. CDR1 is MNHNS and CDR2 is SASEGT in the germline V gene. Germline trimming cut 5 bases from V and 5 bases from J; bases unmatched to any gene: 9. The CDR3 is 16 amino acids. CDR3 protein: CASSKEGLAVHNEQFF. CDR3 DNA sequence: TGTGCCAGCAGTAAGGAAGGACTAGCGGTTCACAATGAGCAGTTCTTC.

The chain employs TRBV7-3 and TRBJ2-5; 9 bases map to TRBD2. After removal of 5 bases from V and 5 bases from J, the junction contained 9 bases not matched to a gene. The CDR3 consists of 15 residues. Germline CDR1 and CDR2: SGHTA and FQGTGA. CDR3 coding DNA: TGTGCCAGCAGCGGCGGGACTAGCAGGGGGGAGACCCAGTACTTC. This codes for CASSGGTSRGETQYF.

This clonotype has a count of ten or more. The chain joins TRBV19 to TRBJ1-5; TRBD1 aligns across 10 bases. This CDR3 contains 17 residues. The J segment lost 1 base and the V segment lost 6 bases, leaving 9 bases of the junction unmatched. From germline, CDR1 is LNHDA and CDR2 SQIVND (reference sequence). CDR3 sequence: CASSLSRTGGSNQPQHF. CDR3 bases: TGTGCCAGTAGCCTCAGTCGGACAGGGGGGAGCAATCAGCCCCAGCATTTT.

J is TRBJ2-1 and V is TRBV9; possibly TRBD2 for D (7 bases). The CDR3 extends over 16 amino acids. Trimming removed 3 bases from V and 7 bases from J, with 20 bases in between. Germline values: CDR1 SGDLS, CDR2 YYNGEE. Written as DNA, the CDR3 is TGTGCCAGCAGCGGAGCCCGGCGGGGGCCTGATAATGAGCAGTTCTTC. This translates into CASSGARRGPDNEQFF.

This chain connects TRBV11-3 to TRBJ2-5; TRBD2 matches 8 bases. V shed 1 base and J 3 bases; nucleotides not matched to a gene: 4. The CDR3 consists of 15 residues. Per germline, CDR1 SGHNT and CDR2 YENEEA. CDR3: CASSLGSSGKETQYF. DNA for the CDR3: TGTGCCAGCAGCTTAGGGAGTAGCGGGAAAGAGACCCAGTACTTC.

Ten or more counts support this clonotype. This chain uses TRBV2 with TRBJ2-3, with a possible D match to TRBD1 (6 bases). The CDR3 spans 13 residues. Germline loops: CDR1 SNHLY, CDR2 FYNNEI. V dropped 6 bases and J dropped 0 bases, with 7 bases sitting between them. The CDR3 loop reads CASRDSSTDTQYF. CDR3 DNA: TGTGCCAGCAGGGACAGTAGCACAGATACGCAGTATTTT. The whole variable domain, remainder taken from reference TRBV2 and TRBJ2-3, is EPEVTQTPSHQVTQMGQEVILRCVPISNHLYFYWYRQILGQKVEFLVSFYNNEISEKSEIFDDQFSVERPDGSNFTLKIRSTKLEDSAMYFCASRDSSTDTQYFGPGTRLTVL.

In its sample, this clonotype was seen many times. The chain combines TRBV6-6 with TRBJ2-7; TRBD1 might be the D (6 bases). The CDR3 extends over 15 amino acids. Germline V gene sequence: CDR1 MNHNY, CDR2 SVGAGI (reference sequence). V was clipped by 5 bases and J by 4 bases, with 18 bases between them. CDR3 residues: CASSPPGPGAYEQYF. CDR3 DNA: TGTGCCAGCAGTCCCCCAGGGCCAGGGGCTTACGAGCAGTACTTC.

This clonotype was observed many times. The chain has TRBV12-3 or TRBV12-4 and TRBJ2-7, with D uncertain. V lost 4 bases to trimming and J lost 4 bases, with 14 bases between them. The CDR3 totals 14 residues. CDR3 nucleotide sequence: TGTGCCAGCAGTTCGGGTAGGGTCTTGTACGAGCAGTACTTC. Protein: CASSSGRVLYEQYF.

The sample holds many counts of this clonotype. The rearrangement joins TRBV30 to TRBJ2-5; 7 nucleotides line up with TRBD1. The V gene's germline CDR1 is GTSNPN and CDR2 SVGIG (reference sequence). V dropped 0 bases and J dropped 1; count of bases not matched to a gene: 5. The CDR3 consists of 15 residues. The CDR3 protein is CAWSVFRTGQETQYF. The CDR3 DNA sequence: TGTGCCTGGAGTGTTTTCCGGACAGGCCAAGAGACCCAGTACTTC.

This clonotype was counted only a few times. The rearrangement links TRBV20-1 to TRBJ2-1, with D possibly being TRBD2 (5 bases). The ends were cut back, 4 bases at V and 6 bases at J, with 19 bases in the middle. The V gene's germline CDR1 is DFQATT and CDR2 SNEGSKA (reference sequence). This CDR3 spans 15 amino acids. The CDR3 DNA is TGCAGTGCTACCCTAGCATGGGATAACAGCAATGAGCAGTTCTTC. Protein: CSATLAWDNSNEQFF.

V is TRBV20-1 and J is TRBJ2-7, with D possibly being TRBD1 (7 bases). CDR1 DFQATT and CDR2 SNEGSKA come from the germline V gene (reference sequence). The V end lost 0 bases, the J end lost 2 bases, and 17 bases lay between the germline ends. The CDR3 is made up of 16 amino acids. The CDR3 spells CSARDSRQGGAYEQYF. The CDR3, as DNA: TGCAGTGCTAGAGATAGTAGGCAGGGGGGAGCCTACGAGCAGTACTTC.

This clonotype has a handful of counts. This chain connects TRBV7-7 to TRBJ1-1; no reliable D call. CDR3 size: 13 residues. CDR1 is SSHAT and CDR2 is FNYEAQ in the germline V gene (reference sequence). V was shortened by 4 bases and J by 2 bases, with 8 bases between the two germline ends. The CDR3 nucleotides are TGTGCCAGCAGCTCGTTCCTCAACACTGAAGCTTTCTTT. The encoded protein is CASSSFLNTEAFF.

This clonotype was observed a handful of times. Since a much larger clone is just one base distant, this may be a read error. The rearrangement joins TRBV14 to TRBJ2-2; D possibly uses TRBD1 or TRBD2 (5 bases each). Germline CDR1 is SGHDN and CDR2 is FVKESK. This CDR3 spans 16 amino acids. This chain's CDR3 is CAGSLRGYTNTGELFF. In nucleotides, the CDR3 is TGTGCCGGCAGCCTACGGGGCTATACGAACACCGGGGAGCTGTTTTTT.